Each of the 22 T cell receptor beta chains below was sequenced from the same sample in a study of blood T cell repertoires in COVID-19 (dated by TCRdb to about 2020). The library relied on the immunoSEQ multiplex PCR assay. TCRdb holds this immuneACCESS table with in-frame rearrangements only. Some clones are missing; in checked studies, unresolved V genes explain under half, and the rest has no known cause. Recorded for this sample are over 250,000 clones; roughly 88% of them occurred a single time. Together, the top ten hold 0.65% to 0.95% of the sample. Material: peripheral blood. These TCRs come from a young woman with acute or convalescent COVID-19.

This sequence joins TRBV21-1 and TRBJ1-6. TRBV21-1 is reported as a pseudogene. The CDR3 length is 12 residues. The CDR3 DNA sequence: TGTGCCAGCAGCAGAGGGAGTTCACCCCTCCACTTT. It encodes CASSRGSSPLHF.

This clone occurred once. The rearrangement links TRBV24-1 to TRBJ1-5; no clear D gene. V lost 5 bases to trimming and J lost 4 bases, with 5 bases between them. The CDR3 is 12 amino acids. Germline assignment: CDR1 KGHDR and CDR2 SFDVKD. The CDR3 coding sequence is TGTGCCACCAGTGCCAGGAATCAGCCCCAGCATTTT. As protein: CATSARNQPQHF.

The chain combines TRBV19 with TRBJ2-7, with 9 bases that match TRBD2. The CDR3 has 14 amino acids. The germline V gene has CDR1 LNHDA and CDR2 SQIVND (reference sequence). J lost 4 bases, V lost 5 bases, and 6 bases had no gene match. Here the CDR3 DNA reads TGTGCCAGTAGTCCAGCGGGGGGAACTTACGAGCAGTACTTC. It codes for CASSPAGGTYEQYF.

Only one count was recorded for this clone. The J gene is TRBJ2-3, the V gene TRBV15; 10 bases align to TRBD2. This CDR3 contains 14 residues. The germline V gene encodes CDR1 LNHNV and CDR2 YYDKDF (reference sequence). V gave up 5 bases and J gave up 14 bases; unmatched junction bases: 13. This chain's CDR3 is CATSPRLAGRRAYF. For the CDR3, the DNA is TGTGCCACCAGCCCGAGACTAGCGGGTCGCAGGGCGTATTTT.

The J gene is TRBJ1-2, the V gene TRBV12-3 or TRBV12-4; D remains unclear. There are 13 residues in the CDR3. Trimming removed 6 bases from V and 5 bases from J, with 13 bases in between. The CDR3 loop is CASSVPGFYGYTF. CDR3 nucleotide sequence: TGTGCCAGCAGCGTGCCGGGTTTTTATGGCTACACCTTC.

The rearrangement joins TRBV6-5 to TRBJ1-5, with TRBD1 identical over 7 bases. This CDR3 has 15 residues. The ends lost 5 bases at V and 7 bases at J; junction bases unmatched: 11. Germline values: CDR1 MNHEY, CDR2 SVGAGI. CDR3 coding DNA: TGTGCCAGCAGTAGCGACAGGGCCTTTCGGCAGCCCCAGCATTTT. Protein product: CASSSDRAFRQPQHF.

Concerning this clone: One end of the junction does not line up with germline, which may come from a read error. This chain connects TRBV7-7 to TRBJ2-5; D is possibly TRBD1 (6 bases). In germline, CDR1 is SSHAT, CDR2 FNYEAQ (reference sequence). The CDR3 covers 15 residues. The CDR3 loop is CASSLGTGTQETQYF. The CDR3 DNA follows: TGTGCTAGCAGCTTAGGAACCGGGACACAAGAGACCCAGTACTTC.

The V gene is TRBV18, the J gene TRBJ2-1; 8 positions match TRBD1. Germline trimming cut 4 bases from V and 8 bases from J; bases unmatched to any gene: 7. The V gene's germline CDR1 is KGHSH and CDR2 LQKENI. The CDR3 contains 14 residues. The CDR3 protein is CASSQDRVLDEQFF. For the CDR3, the DNA is TGTGCCAGCTCACAGGACAGGGTTTTAGATGAGCAGTTCTTC. Combining the CDR3 with reference TRBV18 and TRBJ2-1 gives the whole variable domain NAGVMQNPRHLVRRRGQEARLRCSPMKGHSHVYWYRQLPEEGLKFMVYLQKENIIDESGMPKERFSAEFPKEGPSILRIQQVVRGDSAAYFCASSQDRVLDEQFFGPGTRLTVL.

This clone has only a few counts. The V call is TRBV3-1 (or the pseudogene TRBV3-2), the J call TRBJ2-5; maybe TRBD1 (6 bases). The germline gives CDR1 LGHDT, CDR2 YNNKEL (reference sequence). The V end lost 5 bases, the J end lost 5 bases, and 15 bases lay between the germline ends. This CDR3 comprises 14 residues. CDR3 nucleotide sequence: TGTGCCAGCAGCTACGGGTCAGGGGCCGAGACCCAGTACTTC. Amino acid sequence: CASSYGSGAETQYF.

The chain employs TRBV12-5 and TRBJ2-3, with 9 bases aligning to TRBD1. CDR1 is LGHNT and CDR2 is FRNRAP in the germline V gene. The CDR3 extends over 16 amino acids. V was pared by 6 bases and J by 5 bases, with 12 bases of the junction left unmatched. CDR3 residues: CASGSQTGGWLDTQYF. CDR3 sequence (DNA): TGTGCTAGTGGCTCCCAAACAGGGGGCTGGTTAGATACGCAGTATTTT.

Only one count was recorded for this clone. The V gene is TRBV6-5, the J gene TRBJ1-1; D gene uncertain. This CDR3 spans 15 amino acids. Germline CDR1 reads MNHEY; CDR2 reads SVGAGI. Between the trimmed V and J ends, which lost 0 bases and 3 bases, there was a span of 11 bases. In DNA, the CDR3 is TGTGCCAGCAGTTACTCGTGGGGAGGAGACACTGAAGCTTTCTTT. Encoded protein: CASSYSWGGDTEAFF.

The chain couples TRBV11-2 to TRBJ2-7; D gene uncertain. CDR3 length: 15 amino acids. Trimming removed 0 bases at V and 2 bases at J, with 11 bases between. Germline V gene lookup returns CDR1 SGHAT and CDR2 FQNNGV. The CDR3 nucleotides read TGTGCCAGCAGCTTAGAGTACAGCAGTACCTACGAGCAGTACTTC. As protein: CASSLEYSSTYEQYF.

The DNA for the CDR3 is TGTGCCAGCACGCAGGGGAAGAATCAGCCCCAGCATTTT. Its protein product is CASTQGKNQPQHF. The chain carries TRBV7-9 and TRBJ1-5; tentatively, D is TRBD1 (6 bases). V gave up 7 bases and J gave up 4 bases, with 11 bases separating them. The CDR3 loop spans 13 amino acids. Germline V gene data show CDR1 as SEHNR and CDR2 as FQNEAQ (reference sequence). The complete variable domain, with remaining parts taken from reference TRBV7-9 and TRBJ1-5, reads DTGVSQNPRHKITKRGQNVTFRCDPISEHNRLYWYRQTLGQGPEFLTYFQNEAQLEKSRLLSDRFSAERPKGSFSTLEIQRTEQGDSAMYLCASTQGKNQPQHFGDGTRLSIL.

The rearrangement uses TRBV6-1 and TRBJ1-5; D gene uncertain. V was pared by 3 bases and J by 0 bases, with 6 bases between. Germline CDR1 MNHNS, CDR2 SASEGT. The CDR3 runs to 14 residues. CDR3 in DNA: TGTGCCAGCAGTGATAAAAATAGCAATCAGCCCCAGCATTTT. Its protein is CASSDKNSNQPQHF.

This clone was seen only a few times. The chain is built from TRBV6-5 and TRBJ1-5, with unresolved D. CDR3 size: 14 residues. Trimming removed 9 bases at V and 2 bases at J, with 14 bases between. CDR1 and CDR2 (germline): MNHEY, SVGAGI. For the CDR3, the DNA is TGTGCCAGTATGCAAAGCTTGGGCAATCAGCCCCAGCATTTT. Protein: CASMQSLGNQPQHF.

The rearrangement joins TRBV30 to TRBJ1-1; TRBD1 might be the D (5 bases). CDR3 length: 14 amino acids. Germline CDR1 and CDR2: GTSNPN and SVGIG (reference sequence). V lost 1 base, J lost 0 bases, and 9 bases lay in between. In DNA, the CDR3 is TGTGCCTGGAGTGAAAGGGGCCTGAACACTGAAGCTTTCTTT. Amino acid sequence: CAWSERGLNTEAFF.

The chain is built from TRBV29-1 and TRBJ2-5, with a weak D call TRBD1 (6 bases). Germline CDR1 SQVTM, CDR2 ANQGSEA. The CDR3 totals 12 residues. Between the trimmed V and J ends, which lost 6 bases and 2 bases, there was a span of 10 bases. The CDR3 nucleotides read TGCAGCGTATCAAGGGGGCAAGAGACCCAGTACTTC. This sequence encodes CSVSRGQETQYF. Drawing the rest from reference TRBV29-1 and TRBJ2-5, the complete variable domain is SAVISQKPSRDICQRGTSLTIQCQVDSQVTMMFWYRQQPGQSLTLIATANQGSEATYESGFVIDKFPISRPNLTFSTLTVSNMSPEDSSIYLCSVSRGQETQYFGPGTRLLVL.

This sequence joins TRBV30 and TRBJ1-6, with 8 bases fitting TRBD1. The CDR3 totals 13 residues. Germline V gives CDR1 GTSNPN, CDR2 SVGIG (reference sequence). After removal of 5 bases from V and 6 bases from J, the junction contained 3 bases not matched to a gene. CDR3 amino acids: CAWEGTGNSPLHF. The CDR3, as DNA: TGTGCCTGGGAGGGGACAGGTAATTCACCCCTCCACTTT.

This chain joins TRBV7-6 and TRBJ2-6; 9 positions agree with TRBD2. V was clipped by 1 base and J by 0 bases; unmatched bases: 13. This CDR3 spans 21 amino acids. Per germline, CDR1 SGHVS and CDR2 FNYEAQ. DNA for the CDR3: TGTGCCAGCAGCTTAGGTCTTCTAGCGGGACGGAGGGGCTCTGGGGCCAACGTCCTGACTTTC. Translated, it gives CASSLGLLAGRRGSGANVLTF.

The chain combines TRBV4-3 with TRBJ1-5; no clear D gene. Trimming cost V 1 base and J 0 bases, with 4 bases left between them. This CDR3 region has 14 residues. Germline CDR1 is LGHNA and CDR2 is YSLEER. The chain's CDR3 is CASSQGHSNQPQHF. Here the CDR3 DNA reads TGCGCCAGCAGCCAAGGACATAGCAATCAGCCCCAGCATTTT.

This chain links TRBV30 with TRBJ2-5; TRBD2 aligns across 11 bases. CDR3 size: 14 residues. The V gene end was trimmed by 3 bases and the J gene end by 3 bases; junction bases not matched to a gene: 3. Germline loops: CDR1 GTSNPN, CDR2 SVGIG (reference sequence). The CDR3 reads CAWSGTSGKETQYF. In DNA form, the CDR3 reads TGTGCCTGGAGCGGGACTAGCGGCAAAGAGACCCAGTACTTC.

The genes are TRBV13 and TRBJ2-3; TRBD1 matches 8 bases. The CDR3 is made up of 16 amino acids. CDR1 and CDR2 (germline): PRHDT, FYEKMQ (reference sequence). Germline trimming cut 5 bases from V and 5 bases from J; bases unmatched to any gene: 12. The CDR3 here is CASSPRWAGGEDTQYF. In DNA form, the CDR3 reads TGTGCCAGCAGCCCCAGATGGGCAGGGGGCGAAGATACGCAGTATTTT.